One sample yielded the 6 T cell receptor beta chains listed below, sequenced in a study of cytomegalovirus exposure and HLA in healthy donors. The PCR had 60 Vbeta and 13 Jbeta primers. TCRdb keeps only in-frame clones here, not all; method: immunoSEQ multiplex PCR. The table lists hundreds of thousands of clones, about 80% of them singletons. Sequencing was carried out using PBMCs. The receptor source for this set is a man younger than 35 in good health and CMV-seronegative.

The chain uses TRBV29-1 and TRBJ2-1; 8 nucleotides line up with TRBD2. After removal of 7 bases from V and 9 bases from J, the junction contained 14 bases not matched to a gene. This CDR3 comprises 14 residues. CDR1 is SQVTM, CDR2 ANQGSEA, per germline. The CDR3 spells CSAAGTRSVGEQFF. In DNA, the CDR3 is TGCAGCGCCGCCGGGACTAGATCTGTAGGTGAGCAGTTCTTC.

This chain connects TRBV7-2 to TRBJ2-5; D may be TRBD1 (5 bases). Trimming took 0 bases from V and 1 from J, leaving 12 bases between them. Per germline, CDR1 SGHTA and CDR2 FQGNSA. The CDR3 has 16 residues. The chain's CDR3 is CASSLALQGPQETQYF. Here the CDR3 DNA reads TGTGCCAGCAGCTTAGCTCTGCAGGGCCCCCAAGAGACCCAGTACTTC.

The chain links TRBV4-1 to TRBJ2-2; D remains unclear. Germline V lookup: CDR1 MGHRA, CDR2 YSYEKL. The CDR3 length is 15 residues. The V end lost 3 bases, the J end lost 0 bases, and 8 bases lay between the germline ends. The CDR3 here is CASSHGVSNTGELFF. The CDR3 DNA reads TGCGCCAGCAGCCACGGAGTTTCGAACACCGGGGAGCTGTTTTTT.

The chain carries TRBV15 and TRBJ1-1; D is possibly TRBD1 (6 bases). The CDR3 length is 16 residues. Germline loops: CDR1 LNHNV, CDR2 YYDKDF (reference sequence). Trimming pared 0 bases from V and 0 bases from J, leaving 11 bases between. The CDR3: CATSREGGPMNTEAFF. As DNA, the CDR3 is TGTGCCACCAGCAGAGAAGGGGGACCTATGAACACTGAAGCTTTCTTT.

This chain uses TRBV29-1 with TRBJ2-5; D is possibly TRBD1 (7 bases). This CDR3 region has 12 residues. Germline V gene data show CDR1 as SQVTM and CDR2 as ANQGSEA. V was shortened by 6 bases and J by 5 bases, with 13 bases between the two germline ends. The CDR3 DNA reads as TGCAGCGTAGGACAGGCGGGGGAGACCCAGTACTTC. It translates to CSVGQAGETQYF.

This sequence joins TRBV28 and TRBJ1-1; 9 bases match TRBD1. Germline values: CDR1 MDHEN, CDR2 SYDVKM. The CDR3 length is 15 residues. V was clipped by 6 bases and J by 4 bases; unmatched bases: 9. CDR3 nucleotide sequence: TGTGCCAGCAGACAAACAGGGGGCAGGGGCACTGAAGCTTTCTTT. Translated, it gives CASRQTGGRGTEAFF.